This TCR beta chain was recovered during a study of post-analysis software for immune sequencing data. Study details: Disease courses included relapsing-remitting, secondary progressive and progressive-relapsing multiple sclerosis. Findings and limits, study-wide: Compared with controls, patients had more of roughly five TRBV segments, including TRBV5-6, TRBV5-1 and TRBV20-1. The study found significantly lower normalized Chao1 diversity in multiple sclerosis patients than in controls.

The V end was cut by 0 bases, the J end by 0 bases, with 6 bases between. Germline values: CDR1 SGHRS, CDR2 YFSETQ. The CDR3 runs to 14 residues. Built from TCR beta cDNA, the libraries had unique molecular identifiers in them. TCRdb redid the calling of the PCR reads with MiXCR, one entry per CDR3 protein. The sample consists of roughly 800,000 distinct CDR3 sequences, 46% of them appearing once. About this clonotype: The antigen is not known.

The sequencing input was blood. This receptor was obtained from a girl under 18 with multiple sclerosis. This sequence joins TRBV5-1 and TRBJ2-5, with no clear D. The CDR3 DNA reads as TGCGCCAGCAGCTTGGGGTGGCACCAAGAGACCCAGTACTTC. Residues: CASSLGWHQETQYF.